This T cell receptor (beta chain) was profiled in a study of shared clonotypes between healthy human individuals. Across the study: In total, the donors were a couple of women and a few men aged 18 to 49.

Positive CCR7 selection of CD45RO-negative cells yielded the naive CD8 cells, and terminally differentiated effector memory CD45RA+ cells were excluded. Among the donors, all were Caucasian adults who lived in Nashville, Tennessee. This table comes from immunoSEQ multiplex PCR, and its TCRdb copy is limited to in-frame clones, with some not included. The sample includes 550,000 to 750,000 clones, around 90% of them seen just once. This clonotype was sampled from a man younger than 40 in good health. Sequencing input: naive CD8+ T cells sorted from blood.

The CDR3 is CASSPNRVTQYF. CDR3 DNA: TGCGCCAGCAGCCCAAACAGGGTCACCCAGTACTTC. The V and J genes are TRBV4-1 and TRBJ2-5, with D possibly TRBD1 on 6 matching bases. This CDR3 has 12 amino acids. In germline, CDR1 is MGHRA, CDR2 YSYEKL. V lost 4 bases to trimming and J lost 8 bases, with 11 bases between them.